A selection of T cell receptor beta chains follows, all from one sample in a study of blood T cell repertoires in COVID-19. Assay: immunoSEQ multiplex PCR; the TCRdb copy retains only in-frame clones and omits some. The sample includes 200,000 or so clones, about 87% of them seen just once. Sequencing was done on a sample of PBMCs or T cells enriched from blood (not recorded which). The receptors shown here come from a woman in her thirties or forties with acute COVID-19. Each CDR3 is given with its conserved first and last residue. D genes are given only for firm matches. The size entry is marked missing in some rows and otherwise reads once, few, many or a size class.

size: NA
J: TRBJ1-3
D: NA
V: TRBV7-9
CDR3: CASSSAGSGNTIYF
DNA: TGTGCCAGCAGCTCAGCCGGGAGTGGAAACACCATATATTTT

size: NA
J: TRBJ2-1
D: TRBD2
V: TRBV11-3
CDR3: CASSTSSGSGEEQFF
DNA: TGTGCCAGCAGCACTTCTAGCGGGAGCGGAGAAGAGCAGTTCTTC

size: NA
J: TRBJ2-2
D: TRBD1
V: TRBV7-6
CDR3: CASSLDRGNTGELFF
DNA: TGTGCCAGCAGCTTAGACAGGGGCAACACCGGGGAGCTGTTTTTT

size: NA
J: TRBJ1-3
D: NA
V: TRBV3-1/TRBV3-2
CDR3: CASSRFSQAGNTIYF
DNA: TGTGCCAGCAGTCGATTCTCCCAGGCTGGAAACACCATATATTTT

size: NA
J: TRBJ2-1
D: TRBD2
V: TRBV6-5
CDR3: CASSLTSGEYNEQFF
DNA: TGTGCCAGCAGTTTAACTAGCGGGGAGTACAATGAGCAGTTCTTC

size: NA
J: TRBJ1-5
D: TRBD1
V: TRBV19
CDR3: CASTDQGAGGNQPQHF
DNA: TGTGCCAGTACCGACCAGGGGGCTGGGGGCAATCAGCCCCAGCATTTT

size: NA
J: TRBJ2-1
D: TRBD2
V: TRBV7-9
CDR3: CASYSGSYNEQFF
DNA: TGTGCCAGCTATAGCGGGAGCTACAATGAGCAGTTCTTC

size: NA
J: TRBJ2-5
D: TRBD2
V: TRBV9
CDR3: CASSGGGLETQYF
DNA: TGTGCCAGCAGCGGCGGGGGGTTGGAGACCCAGTACTTC

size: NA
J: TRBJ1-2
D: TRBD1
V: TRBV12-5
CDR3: CASGLTGTARYGYTF
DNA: TGTGCTAGTGGTTTGACCGGGACAGCCCGCTATGGCTACACCTTC

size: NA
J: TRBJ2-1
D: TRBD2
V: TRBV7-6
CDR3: CASSLQTSGIQMDEQFF
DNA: TGTGCCAGCAGCTTACAAACTAGCGGGATTCAAATGGATGAGCAGTTCTTC

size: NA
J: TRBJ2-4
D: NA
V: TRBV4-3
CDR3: CASSQDYGQFDIQYF
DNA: TGCGCCAGCAGCCAAGATTACGGACAGTTCGACATTCAGTACTTC

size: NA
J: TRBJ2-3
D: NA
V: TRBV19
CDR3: CASGFGGKADTQYF
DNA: TGTGCCAGTGGGTTTGGGGGGAAGGCGGATACGCAGTATTTT

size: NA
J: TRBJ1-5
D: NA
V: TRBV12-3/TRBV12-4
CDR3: CASSLSAGPQHF
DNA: TGTGCCAGCAGTTTAAGTGCCGGGCCCCAGCATTTT

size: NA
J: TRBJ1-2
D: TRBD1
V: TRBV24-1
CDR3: CATSENRGSGYTF
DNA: TGTGCCACCAGTGAAAACAGGGGTTCCGGCTACACCTTC

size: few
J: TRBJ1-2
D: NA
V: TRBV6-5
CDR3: CASRGGLANYGYTF
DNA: TGTGCCAGCAGAGGAGGGTTAGCTAACTATGGCTACACCTTC

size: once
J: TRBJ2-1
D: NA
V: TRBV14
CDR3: CASSQDLMRTEQFF
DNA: TGTGCCAGCAGCCAAGATCTAATGAGGACAGAGCAGTTCTTC

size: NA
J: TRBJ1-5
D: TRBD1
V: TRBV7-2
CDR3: CASSQGTGNQPQHF
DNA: TGTGCCAGCAGCCAAGGGACAGGGAATCAGCCCCAGCATTTT

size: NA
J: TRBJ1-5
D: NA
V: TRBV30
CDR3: CAWSFTARSNQPQHF
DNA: TGTGCCTGGAGCTTTACCGCTAGGAGCAATCAGCCCCAGCATTTT

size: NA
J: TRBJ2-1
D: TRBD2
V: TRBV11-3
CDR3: CASSLPWTSGVPYNEQFF
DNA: TGTGCCAGCAGCTTACCTTGGACTAGCGGGGTGCCCTACAATGAGCAGTTCTTC

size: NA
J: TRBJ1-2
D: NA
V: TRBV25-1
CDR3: CASSEGQYGYTF
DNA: TGTGCCAGCAGTGAAGGACAGTATGGCTACACCTTC

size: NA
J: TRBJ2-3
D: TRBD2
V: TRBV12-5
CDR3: CASGSGAGNTDTQYF
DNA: TGTGCTAGTGGTTCAGGAGCGGGGAACACAGATACGCAGTATTTT

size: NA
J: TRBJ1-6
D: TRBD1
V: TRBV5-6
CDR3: CASSLQGVNSPLHF
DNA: TGTGCCAGCAGCTTACAGGGGGTAAATTCACCCCTCCACTTT

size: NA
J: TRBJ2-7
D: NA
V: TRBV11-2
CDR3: CASSAGPYEQYF
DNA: TGTGCCAGCAGCGCAGGGCCCTACGAGCAGTACTTC

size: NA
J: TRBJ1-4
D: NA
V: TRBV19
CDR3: CASSTKRSANEKLFF
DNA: TGTGCCAGTAGTACGAAGCGGTCGGCTAATGAAAAACTGTTTTTT

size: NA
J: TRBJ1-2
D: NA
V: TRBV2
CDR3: CASTGTGSYGYTF
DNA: TGTGCCAGCACCGGAACAGGGTCCTATGGCTACACCTTC

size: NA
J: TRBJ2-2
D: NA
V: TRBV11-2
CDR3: CASSLRGGVTGELFF
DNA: TGTGCCAGCAGCTTAAGGGGCGGCGTCACCGGGGAGCTGTTTTTT

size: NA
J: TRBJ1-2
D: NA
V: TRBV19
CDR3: CASSTQGNYGYTF
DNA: TGTGCCAGTAGTACGCAGGGAAACTATGGCTACACCTTC

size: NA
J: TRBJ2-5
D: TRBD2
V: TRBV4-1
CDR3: CASSHPGLAGEETQYF
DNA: TGCGCCAGCAGCCACCCCGGACTAGCGGGGGAAGAGACCCAGTACTTC

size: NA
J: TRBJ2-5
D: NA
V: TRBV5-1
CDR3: CASSSVGLSQETQYF
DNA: TGCGCCAGCAGCAGTGTCGGTCTATCACAAGAGACCCAGTACTTC

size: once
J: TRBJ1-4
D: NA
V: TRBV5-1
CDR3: CASSLGGPNEKLFF
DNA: TGCGCCAGCAGCTTAGGCGGGCCTAATGAAAAACTGTTTTTT

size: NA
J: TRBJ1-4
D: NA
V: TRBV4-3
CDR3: CASSQLQSTNEKLFF
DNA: TGCGCCAGCAGCCAATTACAGTCAACTAATGAAAAACTGTTTTTT

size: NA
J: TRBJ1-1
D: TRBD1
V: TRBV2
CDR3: CASSQGQAIEAFF
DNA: TGTGCCAGCAGCCAGGGACAGGCTATTGAAGCTTTCTTT

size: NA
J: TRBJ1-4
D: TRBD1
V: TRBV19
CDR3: CASSRTGQLTEKLFF
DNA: TGTGCCAGTAGTAGAACGGGACAGCTGACTGAAAAACTGTTTTTT

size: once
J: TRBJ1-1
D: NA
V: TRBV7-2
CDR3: CASSLFSTKQGLNTEAFF
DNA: TGTGCCAGCAGCTTATTCTCCACCAAACAGGGTCTGAACACTGAAGCTTTCTTT

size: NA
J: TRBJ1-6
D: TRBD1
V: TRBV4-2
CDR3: CASSGTGGNSPLHF
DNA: TGTGCCAGCAGCGGGACAGGGGGAAATTCACCCCTCCACTTT

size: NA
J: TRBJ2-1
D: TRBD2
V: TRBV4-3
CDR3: CASSQGLAGGQQGEQFF
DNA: TGCGCCAGCAGCCAAGGACTAGCGGGGGGCCAGCAGGGTGAGCAGTTCTTC

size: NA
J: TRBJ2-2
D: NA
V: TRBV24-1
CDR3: CATSDLLTANTGELFF
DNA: TGTGCCACCAGTGATTTGCTTACGGCGAACACCGGGGAGCTGTTTTTT

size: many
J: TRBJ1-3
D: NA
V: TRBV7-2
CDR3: CASSLYGAGRPSGNTIYF
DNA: TGTGCCAGCAGCTTATATGGAGCCGGGAGGCCCTCTGGAAACACCATATATTTT

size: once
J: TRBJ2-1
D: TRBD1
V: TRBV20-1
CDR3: CSASRQGAGNEQFF
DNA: TGCAGTGCTAGTCGGCAGGGGGCGGGAAATGAGCAGTTCTTC

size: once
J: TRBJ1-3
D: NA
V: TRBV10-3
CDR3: CAITDSYSGNTIYF
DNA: TGTGCCATCACCGACAGTTACTCTGGAAACACCATATATTTT

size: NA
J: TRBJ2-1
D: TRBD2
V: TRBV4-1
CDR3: CASSQQGLAGGNEQFF
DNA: TGCGCCAGCAGCCAACAAGGACTAGCGGGAGGCAATGAGCAGTTCTTC

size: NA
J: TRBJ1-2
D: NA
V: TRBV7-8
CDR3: CASSLDPQLNYGYTF
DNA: TGTGCCAGCAGCTTAGACCCACAATTGAACTATGGCTACACCTTC

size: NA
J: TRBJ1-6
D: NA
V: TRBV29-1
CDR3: CSVDIGGANSPLHF
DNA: TGCAGCGTTGACATAGGGGGTGCGAATTCACCCCTCCACTTT

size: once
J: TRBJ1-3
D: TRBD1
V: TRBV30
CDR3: CAWGGTGAGNTIYF
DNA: TGTGCCTGGGGCGGAACAGGGGCGGGAAACACCATATATTTT

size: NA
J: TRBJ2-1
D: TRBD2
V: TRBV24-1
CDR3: CATSAPGTSGLGRFDNEQFF
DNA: TGTGCCACCAGTGCCCCCGGGACTAGCGGACTCGGGAGGTTTGACAATGAGCAGTTCTTC

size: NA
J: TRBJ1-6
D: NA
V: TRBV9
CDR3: CASSVGAGDLNSPLHF
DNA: TGTGCCAGCAGCGTAGGGGCAGGGGATTTGAATTCACCCCTCCACTTT

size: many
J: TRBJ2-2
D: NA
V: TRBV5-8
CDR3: CASSLRGPGELFF
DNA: TGTGCCAGCAGCTTAAGGGGCCCCGGGGAGCTGTTTTTT

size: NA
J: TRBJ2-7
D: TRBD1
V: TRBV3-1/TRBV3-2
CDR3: CASSLRAGGGEQYF
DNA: TGTGCCAGCAGCCTGCGGGCAGGGGGCGGCGAGCAGTACTTC

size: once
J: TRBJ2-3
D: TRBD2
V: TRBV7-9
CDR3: CASSQDGTNPTDTQYF
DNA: TGTGCCAGCAGCCAGGACGGGACTAACCCCACAGATACGCAGTATTTT

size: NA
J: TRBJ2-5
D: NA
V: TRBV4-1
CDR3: CASSQGPGGKETQYF
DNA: TGCGCCAGCAGCCAAGGTCCAGGGGGGAAGGAGACCCAGTACTTC